Each of the 27 T cell receptor beta chains below was sequenced from the same sample in a study of T cells in Graves' hyperthyroidism and ophthalmopathy. RNA transcripts served as the template for amplifying TCR beta CDR3 regions. The study used the HTBI primer set for a first-round RT-PCR of the TCR CDR3. TCRdb re-called the multiplex PCR reads with MiXCR, one entry per CDR3 protein. Of approximately 570,000 distinct CDR3 sequences listed, just under 20% were seen once; the top ten hold roughly 50%. The sequencing sample was made of blood. Every receptor here comes from a man aged 40-55 years with Graves' ophthalmopathy.

The CDR3 sequence: CASSYGSTESPLHF. The DNA of the CDR3 is TGTGCCAGCAGTTACGGGAGTACGGAGTCACCCCTCCACTTT. J is TRBJ1-6 and V is TRBV6-9; D ambiguous. The length of the CDR3 is 14 residues. Germline V CDR1 and CDR2: MNHGY, SVAAGI. The ends were cut back, 3 bases at V and 10 bases at J, with 13 bases in the middle.

This clonotype was seen repeatedly, ten times or more. This chain links TRBV12-3 or TRBV12-4 with TRBJ2-1; TRBD2 might be the D (5 bases). This CDR3 region has 12 residues. Trimming removed 6 bases at V and 9 bases at J, with 12 bases between. The CDR3: CASSRPEGEQFF. CDR3 nucleotides: TGTGCCAGCAGCCGACCCGAGGGTGAGCAGTTCTTC.

In DNA form, the CDR3 reads TGCAGCGTTTCCCAGGGGGCCTATACTGAAGCTTTCTTT. Its translation is CSVSQGAYTEAFF. The V call is TRBV29-1, the J call TRBJ1-1; 8 nucleotides line up with TRBD1. This CDR3 contains 13 residues. Germline trimming cut 5 bases from V and 5 bases from J; bases unmatched to any gene: 7. Germline V gene data show CDR1 as SQVTM and CDR2 as ANQGSEA.

This clonotype was seen many times. The V gene is TRBV18, the J gene TRBJ2-1; 7 bases agree with TRBD1. Germline assignment: CDR1 KGHSH and CDR2 LQKENI. This CDR3 has 13 amino acids. V lost 4 bases, J lost 6 bases, and 3 bases stayed unmatched. CDR3 amino acids: CASSQGQVNEQFF. DNA of the CDR3: TGTGCCAGCTCACAAGGACAGGTCAATGAGCAGTTCTTC.

The CDR3 here is CASTQFSGTLYEQYF. In DNA form, the CDR3 reads TGCGCCAGCACCCAATTTAGCGGGACTCTTTACGAGCAGTACTTC. V is TRBV5-1 and J is TRBJ2-7; 8 positions match TRBD2. Germline CDR1 is SGHRS and CDR2 is YFSETQ. This CDR3 is 15 amino acids long. The J segment lost 4 bases and the V segment lost 6 bases, leaving 12 bases of the junction unmatched.

This clonotype was counted ten times or more. V is TRBV6-6 and J is TRBJ1-1, with D maybe TRBD1 (5 bases). The CDR3 sequence is 13 residues long. Trimming removed 2 bases at V and 4 bases at J, with 8 bases between. CDR1 MNHNY and CDR2 SVGAGI come from the germline V gene (reference sequence). The CDR3 DNA follows: TGTGCCAGCAGTTACAGGGGCGGCACTGAAGCTTTCTTT. This sequence encodes CASSYRGGTEAFF.

The sample holds a few counts of this clonotype. This rearrangement joins TRBV6-2 or TRBV6-3 to TRBJ2-7; D call uncertain. V dropped 0 bases and J dropped 2 bases, with 11 bases sitting between them. The CDR3 runs 15 residues. Germline CDR1 is MNHEY and CDR2 is SVGEGT. The CDR3 protein is CASSYSGGPPYEQYF. The CDR3 DNA is TGTGCCAGCAGTTACTCCGGCGGCCCTCCCTACGAGCAGTACTTC.

V is TRBV29-1 and J is TRBJ2-7, with TRBD1 matching over 9 bases. The length of the CDR3 is 14 residues. V lost 2 bases, J lost 4 bases, and 6 bases stayed unmatched. CDR1 and CDR2 from the germline V gene are SQVTM and ANQGSEA. CDR3 coding DNA: TGCAGCGTTGAATTAACTGGACAGGGGTACGAGCAGTACTTC. It encodes CSVELTGQGYEQYF.

About this clonotype: One end of the junction varies from germline; a read error may be responsible. The V and J genes are TRBV5-1 and TRBJ1-2; 7 positions agree with TRBD1. Germline V lookup: CDR1 SGHRS, CDR2 YFSETQ. CDR3 length: 15 residues. In nucleotides, the CDR3 is TGCGCCGGCAGCCCTACAGGGGAGGCTAACTATGGCTACACCTTC. This sequence encodes CAGSPTGEANYGYTF. The full variable domain, rest sourced from reference TRBV5-1 and TRBJ1-2, is KAGVTQTPRYLIKTRGQQVTLSCSPISGHRSVSWYQQTPGQGLQFLFEYFSETQRNKGNFPGRFSGRQFSNSRSEMNVSTLELGDSALYLCAGSPTGEANYGYTFGSGTRLTVV.

This clonotype was counted only a few times. V and J are TRBV6-2 or TRBV6-3 and TRBJ2-7, with no clear D. Trimming removed 11 bases from V and 2 bases from J, with 10 bases in between. Looked up from germline, CDR1 is MNHEY and CDR2 is SVGEGT. This CDR3 comprises 11 residues. CDR3 sequence: CASGRAYEQYF. For the CDR3, the DNA is TGTGCCTCCGGGCGCGCCTACGAGCAGTACTTC.

This clonotype came up a few times. The chain joins TRBV18 to TRBJ2-7; D is unclear. Trimming shortened V by 1 base and J by 0 bases, and 4 bases separated the two germline ends. The germline V gene has CDR1 KGHSH and CDR2 LQKENI. This CDR3 region has 13 residues. The CDR3 bases are TGTGCCAGCTCACCACAGGTCTCCTACGAGCAGTACTTC. Its protein product is CASSPQVSYEQYF.

This clonotype was seen repeatedly, ten times or more. This chain joins TRBV2 and TRBJ2-1; 9 nucleotides align to TRBD1. The CDR3 has 15 residues. The germline V gene encodes CDR1 SNHLY and CDR2 FYNNEI. V shed 6 bases, J shed 1 base, and the junction held 4 bases outside the gene matches. The DNA for the CDR3 is TGTGCCAGCAGGGGGGGACAGGGTTCCTACAATGAGCAGTTCTTC. This translates into CASRGGQGSYNEQFF. Combining the CDR3 with reference TRBV2 and TRBJ2-1 gives the whole variable domain EPEVTQTPSHQVTQMGQEVILRCVPISNHLYFYWYRQILGQKVEFLVSFYNNEISEKSEIFDDQFSVERPDGSNFTLKIRSTKLEDSAMYFCASRGGQGSYNEQFFGPGTRLTVL.

The chain has TRBV5-1 and TRBJ2-2; maybe TRBD1 (5 bases). Germline V gives CDR1 SGHRS, CDR2 YFSETQ. The CDR3 contains 14 residues. The germline V and J ends were trimmed by 3 bases and 0 bases, with 6 bases remaining between them. CDR3 sequence (DNA): TGCGCCAGCAGCTCGACAGCGAACACCGGGGAGCTGTTTTTT. This sequence encodes CASSSTANTGELFF.

This clonotype was recorded at least ten times. This sequence joins TRBV6-1 and TRBJ2-7; tentatively, D is TRBD2 (7 bases). Germline CDR1 is MNHNS and CDR2 is SASEGT. This CDR3 region has 14 residues. V was cut by 7 bases and J by 3 bases, with 16 bases left in between. CDR3 sequence: CASNPAGAYYEQYF. CDR3 DNA sequence: TGTGCCAGCAACCCCGCGGGGGCCTACTACGAGCAGTACTTC.

The chain uses TRBV7-9 and TRBJ2-1; no clear D gene. Between the trimmed V and J ends, which lost 8 bases and 3 bases, there was a span of 14 bases. The CDR3 has 14 residues. The germline V gene encodes CDR1 SEHNR and CDR2 FQNEAQ (reference sequence). CDR3 coding DNA: TGTGCCAGCTTACCTGACTGGAACTACAATGAGCAGTTCTTC. Amino acid sequence: CASLPDWNYNEQFF.

This chain connects TRBV20-1 to TRBJ2-1, with 8 bases matching TRBD2. V shed 0 bases, J shed 9 bases, and the junction held 13 bases outside the gene matches. CDR3 length: 16 amino acids. Germline assignment: CDR1 DFQATT and CDR2 SNEGSKA (reference sequence). The CDR3 bases are TGCAGTGCTAGAGATCGCCGGGGGGGCCTCTATACTGAGCAGTTCTTC. This translates into CSARDRRGGLYTEQFF.

The chain links TRBV28 to TRBJ1-2; no firm D call. Germline V CDR1 and CDR2: MDHEN, SYDVKM. The CDR3 is made up of 14 amino acids. Trimming removed 7 bases from V and 1 base from J, with 13 bases in between. In nucleotides, the CDR3 is TGTGCCAGCACCCCCGCGAATTTTAACTATGGCTACACCTTC. It translates to CASTPANFNYGYTF.

This clonotype was seen many times. This chain links TRBV6-1 with TRBJ1-5, with 7 positions matching TRBD1. Trimming at V came to 6 bases and at J to 5 bases, leaving 4 bases not matched to a gene. CDR3 length equals 13 residues. Germline assignment: CDR1 MNHNS and CDR2 SASEGT. CDR3 amino acids: CASRRTGDQPQHF. Written as DNA, the CDR3 is TGTGCCAGCAGACGGACAGGTGATCAGCCCCAGCATTTT.

The chain has TRBV7-6 and TRBJ2-1, with unresolved D. The CDR3 totals 15 residues. Looked up from germline, CDR1 is SGHVS and CDR2 is FNYEAQ. The ends were cut back, 2 bases at V and 5 bases at J, with 13 bases in the middle. The CDR3 loop reads CASSLSGLTHNEQFF. CDR3 coding DNA: TGTGCCAGCAGCTTATCAGGCCTGACGCACAATGAGCAGTTCTTC.

This clonotype was recorded many times. The CDR3 protein is CASSVGAGYQETQYF. The DNA for the CDR3 is TGTGCCAGCAGCGTAGGGGCGGGGTACCAAGAGACCCAGTACTTC. This chain links TRBV9 with TRBJ2-5, with D tentatively TRBD2 (6 bases). The germline CDR1 and CDR2 sequences are SGDLS and YYNGEE. Trimming shortened V by 0 bases and J by 0 bases, and 9 bases separated the two germline ends. This CDR3 is 15 amino acids long. The complete variable domain, with remaining parts taken from reference TRBV9 and TRBJ2-5, reads DSGVTQTPKHLITATGQRVTLRCSPRSGDLSVYWYQQSLDQGLQFLIQYYNGEERAKGNILERFSAQQFPDLHSELNLSSLELGDSALYFCASSVGAGYQETQYFGPGTRLLVL.

The chain joins TRBV28 to TRBJ1-5; TRBD1 might be the D (5 bases). The CDR3 is made up of 15 amino acids. V lost 6 bases to trimming and J lost 6 bases, with 18 bases between them. CDR1 MDHEN and CDR2 SYDVKM come from the germline V gene. The CDR3, as DNA: TGTGCCAGCAGCAGAATGTGGGCGGGGGGTCAGCCCCAGCATTTT. This codes for CASSRMWAGGQPQHF.

This clonotype has just a few counts. The gene calls are TRBV20-1 and TRBJ1-2; D is ambiguous. V dropped 1 base and J dropped 4 bases, with 10 bases sitting between them. Germline V gene data show CDR1 as DFQATT and CDR2 as SNEGSKA (reference sequence). This CDR3 contains 13 residues. Here the CDR3 DNA reads TGCAGTGCTAGAGTCGCACTTACCTATGGCTACACCTTC. Protein sequence: CSARVALTYGYTF.

This sequence joins TRBV7-9 and TRBJ2-3, with 8 nucleotides matching TRBD1. The CDR3 totals 15 residues. Losses at the gene ends were 5 bases for V and 4 bases for J; bases not matched to a gene: 8. CDR1 and CDR2 from the germline V gene are SEHNR and FQNEAQ (reference sequence). The CDR3 loop reads CASSRTGSVADTQYF. The CDR3 DNA reads as TGTGCCAGCAGCCGGACAGGGTCTGTGGCAGATACGCAGTATTTT.

In its sample, this clonotype was seen a few times. The rearrangement uses TRBV5-1 and TRBJ2-1; D is uncertain. The CDR3 has 17 amino acids. V was clipped by 0 bases and J by 0 bases, with 13 bases between them. The germline V gene has CDR1 SGHRS and CDR2 YFSETQ. This CDR3 is CASSLANRPSSYNEQFF. The CDR3 coding sequence is TGCGCCAGCAGCTTGGCTAACCGACCAAGCTCCTACAATGAGCAGTTCTTC.

In the case of this clonotype: An end of the junction does not agree with germline; a read error may underlie this. V gene TRBV20-1 combines with J gene TRBJ1-1, with a weak D call TRBD1 (5 bases). This CDR3 spans 12 amino acids. Germline loops: CDR1 DFQATT, CDR2 SNEGSKA (reference sequence). CDR3 sequence reads: CSASGKGTEAFF. CDR3 sequence (DNA): TGTAGTGCTAGTGGAAAGGGGACTGAAGCTTTCTTT.

The V call is TRBV3-1, the J call TRBJ1-2; D is unclear. The ends were cut back, 3 bases at V and 4 bases at J, with 12 bases in the middle. The CDR3 extends over 14 amino acids. CDR1 and CDR2 from the germline V gene are LGHDT and YNNKEL (reference sequence). CDR3: CASSHSGEVYGYTF. The CDR3 nucleotides read TGTGCCAGCAGCCACTCTGGGGAAGTCTATGGCTACACCTTC. The full variable domain, rest sourced from reference TRBV3-1 and TRBJ1-2, is DTAVSQTPKYLVTQMGNDKSIKCEQNLGHDTMYWYKQDSKKFLKIMFSYNNKELIINETVPNRFSPKSPDKAHLNLHINSLELGDSAVYFCASSHSGEVYGYTFGSGTRLTVV.

This clonotype has a count of ten or more. J is TRBJ2-7 and V is TRBV3-1, with 8 bases fitting TRBD2. This CDR3 has 15 residues. V lost 1 base, J lost 6 bases, and 8 bases stayed unmatched. Germline V gene data show CDR1 as LGHDT and CDR2 as YNNKEL (reference sequence). Here the CDR3 DNA reads TGTGCCAGCAGCCAAGGCGGGACTAGATTTTCCGAGCAGTACTTC. This translates into CASSQGGTRFSEQYF.